This entry lists 6 T cell receptor beta chains sequenced from one sample in a study of blood T cells in healthy people across ages. The use of a sample-barcoded 5' primer and a J-beta primer mix characterized a second PCR of 7 to 11 cycles. TCRdb re-called the 5' RACE reads with MiXCR, one entry per CDR3 protein. The sample lists about 730,000 distinct CDR3 sequences, about 42% occurring once. The sequenced sample was blood. These receptor sequences come from a woman aged 55-70 years in good health.

V and J are TRBV20-1 and TRBJ2-1; D may match TRBD1 or TRBD2 (5 bases each). Germline CDR1 DFQATT, CDR2 SNEGSKA (reference sequence). The CDR3 totals 14 residues. The V end lost 5 bases, the J end lost 12 bases, and 23 bases lay between the germline ends. The CDR3 region has the DNA TGCAGTGCTGGGGGAGAACACCTATTCTGCGGGCAGTTCTTC. Protein product: CSAGGEHLFCGQFF.

The CDR3 bases are TGTGCCAGCAGTTACAGGGAAAATCAGCCCCAGCATTTT. It is translated as CASSYRENQPQHF. V and J are TRBV12-3 or TRBV12-4 and TRBJ1-5; D possibly corresponds to TRBD1 (6 bases). The germline V and J ends were trimmed by 4 bases and 4 bases, with 8 bases remaining between them. The CDR3 spans 13 residues.

The chain links TRBV14 to TRBJ2-5; no reliable D call. Germline CDR1 SGHDN, CDR2 FVKESK. Between the trimmed V and J ends, which lost 0 bases and 7 bases, there was a span of 9 bases. The CDR3 covers 13 residues. The CDR3 loop is CASSQDILGTQYF. In nucleotides, the CDR3 is TGTGCCAGCAGCCAAGATATTTTGGGGACCCAGTACTTC.

This clonotype appeared a few times. V is TRBV6-1 and J is TRBJ2-7; no firm D call. Between the trimmed V and J ends, which lost 7 bases and 2 bases, there was a span of 9 bases. The germline CDR1 and CDR2 sequences are MNHNS and SASEGT. CDR3 size: 12 residues. The CDR3 is CASTEIAYEQYF. The CDR3 DNA reads TGTGCCAGCACAGAAATTGCCTACGAGCAGTACTTC.

V usage is TRBV3-1 and J usage is TRBJ2-5, with TRBD2 identical over 8 bases. V lost 4 bases, J lost 11 bases, and 12 bases stayed unmatched. Looked up from germline, CDR1 is LGHDT and CDR2 is YNNKEL (reference sequence). The CDR3 is made up of 14 amino acids. The DNA for the CDR3 is TGTGCCAGCAGCCCCCGACTAGCGTACAATGAGCAGTACTTC. Encoded protein: CASSPRLAYNEQYF.

This clonotype was observed a single time. The V call is TRBV2, the J call TRBJ2-5, with D perhaps matching TRBD2 (5 bases). Germline assignment: CDR1 SNHLY and CDR2 FYNNEI. The CDR3 has 12 residues. CDR3 nucleotide sequence: TGTGCTAGCGCGCGACGGAAAGAGACCCAGTACTTC. It is translated as CASARRKETQYF.